This TCR beta chain comes out of a study of blood T cell repertoires in COVID-19. Study background: T cells, B-cell-depleted T cells, or PBMCs provided the cDNA or gDNA that served as material.

Data came from immunoSEQ multiplex PCR; TCRdb stores just in-frame clones and leaves some out. The data show 40,000 to 50,000 clones, approximately 80% seen once. This CDR3 comprises 14 residues. CDR1 is LGHNT, CDR2 FRNRAP, per germline. V lost 1 base to trimming and J lost 8 bases, with 11 bases between them. The V gene is TRBV12-5, the J gene TRBJ1-4; D unclear. Sequencing was carried out using peripheral blood. This TCR derives from a woman older than 75 with acute or convalescent COVID-19. CDR3 in DNA: TGTGCTAGTGGTTTGGGGCAATTCGGGGAAAAACTGTTTTTT. Translated, it gives CASGLGQFGEKLFF.